The 28 T cell receptor beta chains reported below all come from one sample, sequenced in a study of CD8 T cells in Susac syndrome (dated 2019 in TCRdb). Receptor libraries were prepared by the immunoSEQ multiplex PCR assay. RNA was extracted using the RNeasy kit, and roughly 0.45 to 1 ug of the RNA was reverse transcribed with random hexamers. TCRdb reprocessed the public reads (quality trimming at Q25 with fastp, clone calling with MiXCR) and kept in-frame beta chains. Here each entry gathers all rows of one CDR3 protein and keeps the most common genes and DNA. The sample records 140,000 or so distinct CDR3 sequences, about 95% of which are singletons. Around 0.12% of the sample is in the top ten clones. Sequenced: CD4+ T cells from PBMCs. These receptors were collected from a human donor with multiple sclerosis.

The CDR3 region is CSAPRTGEGKLFF. The CDR3 DNA sequence: TGCAGTGCTCCGCGGACAGGAGAAGGGAAACTGTTTTTT. The chain combines TRBV20-1 with TRBJ1-4; TRBD1 aligns across 7 bases. The CDR3 has 13 residues. V dropped 5 bases and J dropped 11; count of bases not matched to a gene: 11. Germline-derived CDR1 and CDR2 are DFQATT and SNEGSKA (reference sequence).

This clonotype was seen a single time. The DNA of the CDR3 is TGTGCCAGCAGCTTGTGGAGGGTCTATGGCTACACCTTC. This sequence encodes CASSLWRVYGYTF. The V gene is TRBV5-4, the J gene TRBJ1-2; D is undetermined. This CDR3 is built from 13 residues. The V and J ends lost 1 base and 4 bases respectively, with 8 bases between them. Germline lookup yields CDR1 SGHNT and CDR2 YYREEE (reference sequence).

The V gene is TRBV4-3, the J gene TRBJ2-5; D call uncertain. This CDR3 is built from 14 residues. V was trimmed by 0 bases and J by 1 base, leaving 6 bases between them. The germline gives CDR1 LGHNA, CDR2 YSLEER. The DNA for the CDR3 is TGCGCCAGCAGCCAAGATCACCCCCAAGAGACCCAGTACTTC. Protein product: CASSQDHPQETQYF.

The CDR3 nucleotides read TGTGCCAGTAGTATCGGACAGGGTGTTTACAATCAGCCCCAGCATTTT. The encoded protein is CASSIGQGVYNQPQHF. V gene TRBV19 combines with J gene TRBJ1-5, with 8 bases lining up with TRBD1. Trimming at V came to 3 bases and at J to 3 bases, leaving 7 bases not matched to a gene. The CDR3 is 16 amino acids. Germline CDR1 LNHDA, CDR2 SQIVND (reference sequence).

This clonotype was counted once. This chain connects TRBV24-1 to TRBJ1-2; no clear D gene. V was shortened by 1 base and J by 0 bases, with 5 bases between the two germline ends. The length of the CDR3 is 14 residues. Germline CDR1 is KGHDR and CDR2 is SFDVKD. CDR3 sequence reads: CATSDFTANYGYTF. DNA for the CDR3: TGTGCCACCAGTGATTTTACCGCTAACTATGGCTACACCTTC.

The rearrangement uses TRBV20-1 and TRBJ2-4; the match to TRBD2 covers 12 bases. Germline trimming cut 1 base from V and 7 bases from J; bases unmatched to any gene: 5. Germline V lookup: CDR1 DFQATT, CDR2 SNEGSKA (reference sequence). The CDR3 covers 15 residues. CDR3 sequence (DNA): TGCAGTGCTAGAGGGCTAGCGGGAGGGAGTAACATTCAGTACTTC. This gives the protein CSARGLAGGSNIQYF.

The chain joins TRBV3-1 to TRBJ1-1; 10 nucleotides align to TRBD1. CDR1 is LGHDT, CDR2 YNNKEL, per germline (reference sequence). CDR3 size: 14 residues. The V segment lost 10 bases and the J segment 5 bases; nucleotides outside the gene matches: 10. In DNA, the CDR3 is TGTGCCAACGGACAGGGGGACTTAGGGACTGAAGCTTTCTTT. This translates into CANGQGDLGTEAFF.

The V and J genes are TRBV5-6 and TRBJ2-7; TRBD1 matches at 7 bases. J gave up 3 bases and V 4 bases, and 10 bases lay outside the gene matches. The CDR3 runs to 15 residues. Per the germline V gene, CDR1 is SGHDT and CDR2 is YYEEEE. CDR3 loop: CASSGGRQGLYEQYF. The DNA for the CDR3 is TGTGCCAGCAGCGGGGGCCGACAGGGCCTCTACGAGCAGTACTTC.

The V and J genes are TRBV3-1 and TRBJ2-5, with no clear D. CDR3 size: 16 residues. The V gene lost 0 bases and the J gene lost 1 base, with 12 bases spanning the gap. Germline CDR1 and CDR2: LGHDT and YNNKEL (reference sequence). This CDR3 reads CASSQDLIRPQETQYF. DNA for the CDR3: TGTGCCAGCAGCCAAGACCTAATCCGGCCCCAAGAGACCCAGTACTTC.

This clonotype was observed a single time. J is TRBJ2-7 and V is TRBV20-1; weak D call: TRBD1 (6 bases). The germline V and J ends were trimmed by 6 bases and 3 bases, with 18 bases remaining between them. The CDR3 is 14 amino acids. Germline V CDR1 and CDR2: DFQATT, SNEGSKA (reference sequence). CDR3 nucleotide sequence: TGCAGTGCAACCCGACCACAGGGAAACTACGAGCAGTACTTC. This codes for CSATRPQGNYEQYF.

A few counts support this clonotype. The rearrangement uses TRBV3-1 and TRBJ2-7; D remains unclear. The CDR3 consists of 12 residues. Germline V lookup: CDR1 LGHDT, CDR2 YNNKEL (reference sequence). Trimming took 5 bases from V and 3 from J, leaving 8 bases between them. The CDR3 loop reads CASSSTLYEQYF. CDR3 coding DNA: TGTGCCAGCAGCTCCACCCTCTACGAGCAGTACTTC.

This rearrangement joins TRBV28 to TRBJ2-7, with a tentative D call TRBD1 (6 bases). Per the germline V gene, CDR1 is MDHEN and CDR2 is SYDVKM. Between the trimmed V and J ends, which lost 5 bases and 0 bases, there was a span of 17 bases. The CDR3 consists of 16 residues. CDR3 DNA sequence: TGTGCCAGCAGTACAACAGGGAAGGGTAGCTCCTACGAGCAGTACTTC. Protein product: CASSTTGKGSSYEQYF.

The CDR3 DNA follows: TGTGCCAGCAGCTTGTGGGACACCAGCTCCTACGAGCAGTACTTC. This translates into CASSLWDTSSYEQYF. The chain carries TRBV5-6 and TRBJ2-7; tentative D call: TRBD1 (6 bases). CDR3 size: 15 residues. Per the germline V gene, CDR1 is SGHDT and CDR2 is YYEEEE. Trimming left V 1 base short and J 0 bases short, with 11 bases between.

CDR3 bases: TGCGCCAGCAGCAGGGACCGGACAGATACGCAGTATTTT. It encodes CASSRDRTDTQYF. The rearrangement joins TRBV5-1 to TRBJ2-3; either TRBD1 or TRBD2 may fit D (5 bases each). Trimming took off 4 bases at V and 3 bases at J, with 9 bases between the two ends. Germline CDR1 SGHRS, CDR2 YFSETQ. The CDR3 runs to 13 residues.

The chain uses TRBV14 and TRBJ2-1, with 8 bases matching TRBD1. The V segment lost 1 base and the J segment 9 bases; nucleotides outside the gene matches: 8. CDR1 and CDR2 (germline): SGHDN, FVKESK. CDR3 length: 15 residues. CDR3 sequence: CASSQVWTGMGEQFF. CDR3 DNA: TGTGCCAGCAGCCAAGTCTGGACAGGGATGGGTGAGCAGTTCTTC.

J is TRBJ1-2 and V is TRBV9; the D gene is possibly TRBD1 (5 bases). CDR3 length: 14 residues. Trimming stripped 3 bases from V and 2 bases from J, with 11 bases between. CDR1 is SGDLS and CDR2 is YYNGEE in the germline V gene. CDR3 amino acids: CASSGGAVNYGYTF. The CDR3 DNA follows: TGTGCCAGCAGCGGCGGGGCCGTCAACTATGGCTACACCTTC.

This clonotype has more than one count but fewer than ten. The chain combines TRBV29-1 with TRBJ2-3; D is ambiguous. The ends were cut back, 3 bases at V and 3 bases at J, with 7 bases in the middle. Looked up from germline, CDR1 is SQVTM and CDR2 is ANQGSEA. The CDR3 length is 12 residues. The chain's CDR3 is CSVDLGTDTQYF. The CDR3 DNA reads as TGCAGCGTTGATTTGGGTACAGATACGCAGTATTTT.

This clonotype was observed a single time. The CDR3 nucleotides read TGCGCCAGCAGCTTGGGGGGGGCCACCCCCTATGGCTACACCTTC. Protein product: CASSLGGATPYGYTF. The chain links TRBV5-1 to TRBJ1-2, with D possibly matching TRBD1 (6 bases). Trimming removed 0 bases at V and 4 bases at J, with 13 bases between. The CDR3 contains 15 residues. Germline values: CDR1 SGHRS, CDR2 YFSETQ.

The gene calls are TRBV27 and TRBJ2-5; possible D gene TRBD1, 5 bases. Germline lookup yields CDR1 MNHEY and CDR2 SMNVEV (reference sequence). Between the trimmed V and J ends, which lost 5 bases and 1 base, there was a span of 8 bases. The CDR3 covers 13 residues. CDR3 region: CASSADSQETQYF. CDR3 bases: TGTGCCAGCAGTGCAGACAGCCAAGAGACCCAGTACTTC.

The chain employs TRBV11-2 and TRBJ2-5, with TRBD2 as a possible D gene (6 bases). CDR1 is SGHAT, CDR2 FQNNGV, per germline. The CDR3 is made up of 16 amino acids. The V and J ends lost 5 bases and 4 bases respectively, with 20 bases between them. Here the CDR3 reads CASSIGLQHQSETQYF. The CDR3 coding sequence is TGTGCCAGCAGCATCGGACTACAGCACCAATCAGAGACCCAGTACTTC.

The chain carries TRBV28 and TRBJ2-7; 14 bases match TRBD2. Germline assignment: CDR1 MDHEN and CDR2 SYDVKM. This CDR3 is built from 17 residues. Germline trimming cut 7 bases from V and 3 bases from J; bases unmatched to any gene: 11. CDR3 region: CASKRGLAGASRYEQYF. The CDR3 coding sequence is TGTGCCAGCAAAAGGGGACTAGCGGGAGCGTCTCGCTACGAGCAGTACTTC.

The chain has TRBV11-1 and TRBJ2-7; 10 nucleotides line up with TRBD1. V was pared by 4 bases and J by 0 bases, with 3 bases of the junction left unmatched. CDR3 length: 15 amino acids. Germline assignment: CDR1 SGHAT and CDR2 FQDESV (reference sequence). CDR3 in DNA: TGTGCCAGCAGCTCGGGACAGGGGCTCTCCTACGAGCAGTACTTC. As protein: CASSSGQGLSYEQYF. The entire variable domain, with the rest obtained from reference TRBV11-1 and TRBJ2-7, is as follows: EAEVAQSPRYKITEKSQAVAFWCDPISGHATLYWYRQILGQGPELLVQFQDESVVDDSQLPKDRFSAERLKGVDSTLKIQPAELGDSAMYLCASSSGQGLSYEQYFGPGTRLTVT.

The rearrangement uses TRBV6-1 and TRBJ1-4, with 11 bases fitting TRBD1. This CDR3 comprises 17 residues. Germline-derived CDR1 and CDR2 are MNHNS and SASEGT. Trimming took 4 bases from V and 3 from J; bases not matched to a gene: 7. This CDR3 is CASSGGQGATSNEKLFF. Written as DNA, the CDR3 is TGTGCCAGCAGTGGCGGACAGGGGGCGACCTCTAATGAAAAACTGTTTTTT.

This sequence joins TRBV28 and TRBJ1-2, with D perhaps TRBD1 (5 bases). The ends were cut back, 4 bases at V and 3 bases at J, with 12 bases in the middle. This CDR3 is 14 amino acids long. Germline V gene lookup returns CDR1 MDHEN and CDR2 SYDVKM. CDR3 DNA sequence: TGTGCCAGCAGTTCCGGGGCCCCGGACTATGGCTACACCTTC. Translated, it gives CASSSGAPDYGYTF.

This CDR3 reads CASSRLAGGFYEQYF. The CDR3 coding sequence is TGCGCCAGCAGCCGACTAGCGGGGGGCTTCTACGAGCAGTACTTC. The rearrangement joins TRBV4-3 to TRBJ2-7; TRBD2 matches 13 bases. Per germline, CDR1 LGHNA and CDR2 YSLEER. The V segment lost 4 bases and the J segment 3 bases; nucleotides outside the gene matches: 3. The length of the CDR3 is 15 residues.

V gene TRBV30 combines with J gene TRBJ2-7; 7 nucleotides match TRBD2. The ends lost 0 bases at V and 3 bases at J; junction bases unmatched: 8. The V gene's germline CDR1 is GTSNPN and CDR2 SVGIG (reference sequence). The CDR3 sequence is 15 residues long. The CDR3 loop reads CAWSVGVRGDYEQYF. DNA of the CDR3: TGTGCCTGGAGTGTGGGGGTCCGGGGGGACTACGAGCAGTACTTC.

This chain links TRBV27 with TRBJ1-4; D ambiguous. The V gene lost 4 bases and the J gene lost 7 bases, with 13 bases spanning the gap. Germline values: CDR1 MNHEY, CDR2 SMNVEV (reference sequence). This CDR3 has 14 residues. The CDR3 DNA reads TGTGCCAGCAGTTGGGAGAGCGGTGGTGAAAAACTGTTTTTT. Amino acid sequence: CASSWESGGEKLFF.

V and J are TRBV3-1 and TRBJ2-5, with D possibly being TRBD1 (6 bases). CDR1 LGHDT and CDR2 YNNKEL come from the germline V gene (reference sequence). The CDR3 sequence is 15 residues long. Between the trimmed V and J ends, which lost 5 bases and 5 bases, there was a span of 18 bases. CDR3 protein: CASSARGQPQETQYF. The CDR3, as DNA: TGTGCCAGCAGCGCCCGGGGACAACCCCAGGAGACCCAGTACTTC.